This TCR beta chain was retrieved from a study of monozygotic twins with inflammatory bowel disease. Collection of a roughly 2.5 ml blood sample took place per donor. TCRdb reanalyzed the 5' RACE reads, giving one entry per CDR3 protein sequence and no DNA. The clone table shows 310,000 or so distinct CDR3 sequences, with the ten largest holding roughly 2%. Germline CDR1 reads LGHNA; CDR2 reads YSLEER. The CDR3 loop spans 16 amino acids. This rearrangement joins TRBV4-3 to TRBJ2-7. The TCR comes from a human donor with ulcerative colitis or Crohn's disease, or a healthy co-twin of an affected twin (not recorded which). Sequenced: blood. CDR3 sequence: CASSQDLEGGVDEQYF.